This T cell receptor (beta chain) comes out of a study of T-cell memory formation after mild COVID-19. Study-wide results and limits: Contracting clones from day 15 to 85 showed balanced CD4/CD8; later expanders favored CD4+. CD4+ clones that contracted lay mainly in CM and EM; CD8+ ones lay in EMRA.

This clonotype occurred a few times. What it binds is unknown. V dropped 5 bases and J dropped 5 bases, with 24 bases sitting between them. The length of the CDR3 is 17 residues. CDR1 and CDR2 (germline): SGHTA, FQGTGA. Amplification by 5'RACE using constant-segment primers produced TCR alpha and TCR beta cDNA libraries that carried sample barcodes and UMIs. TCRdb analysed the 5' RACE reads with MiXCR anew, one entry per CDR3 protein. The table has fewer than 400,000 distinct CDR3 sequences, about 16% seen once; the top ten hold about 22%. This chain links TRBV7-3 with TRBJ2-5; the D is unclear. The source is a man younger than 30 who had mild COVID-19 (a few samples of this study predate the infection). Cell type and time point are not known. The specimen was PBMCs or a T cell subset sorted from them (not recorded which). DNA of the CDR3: TGTGCCAGCAGCCCACCCCTCCTCTGCTTCGGAAGGGAGACCCAGTACTTC. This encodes CASSPPLLCFGRETQYF.